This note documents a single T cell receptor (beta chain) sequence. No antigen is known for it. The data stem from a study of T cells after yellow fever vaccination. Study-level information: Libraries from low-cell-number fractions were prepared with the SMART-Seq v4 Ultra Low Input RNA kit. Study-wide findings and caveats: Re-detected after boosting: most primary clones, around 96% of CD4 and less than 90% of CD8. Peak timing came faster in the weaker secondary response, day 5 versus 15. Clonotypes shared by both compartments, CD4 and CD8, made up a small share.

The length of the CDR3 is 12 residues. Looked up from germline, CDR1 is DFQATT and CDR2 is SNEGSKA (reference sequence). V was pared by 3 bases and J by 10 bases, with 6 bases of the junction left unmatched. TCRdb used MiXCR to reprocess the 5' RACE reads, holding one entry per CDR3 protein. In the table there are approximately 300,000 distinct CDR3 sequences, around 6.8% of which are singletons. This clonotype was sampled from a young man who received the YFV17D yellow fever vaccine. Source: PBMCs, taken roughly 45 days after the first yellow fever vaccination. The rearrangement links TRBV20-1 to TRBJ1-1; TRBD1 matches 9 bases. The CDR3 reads CSASSGTGRAFF. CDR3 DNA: TGCAGTGCTAGTTCCGGGACAGGGAGAGCTTTCTTT.